This TCR beta chain was obtained from a study of T cells in Graves' hyperthyroidism and ophthalmopathy. With respect to this clonotype: The antigen remains unidentified.

Researchers took RNA transcripts and amplified the TCR beta CDR3 regions from them. The HTBI primer set was used in a first-round RT-PCR of the TCR CDR3. From the multiplex PCR reads, TCRdb called clonotypes with MiXCR, one entry per CDR3 protein. The sample consists of some 490,000 distinct CDR3 sequences, 22% of them appearing once. Fresh 10 ml peripheral blood yielded PBMCs. Germline assignment: CDR1 MNHEY and CDR2 SMNVEV (reference sequence). This CDR3 region has 17 residues. The V end lost 2 bases, the J end lost 6 bases, and 19 bases lay between the germline ends. Findings and caveats of the study: Most clonotypes expanded in thyroid above 0.001 were likewise present in blood.

The genes are TRBV27 and TRBJ2-2; weak D call: TRBD2 (5 bases). The clonotype originates from an older woman with Graves' ophthalmopathy. The sequencing input was blood. The CDR3 loop reads CASSLGPGIPSSGELFF. In DNA, the CDR3 is TGTGCCAGCAGTTTAGGGCCGGGGATTCCTTCCTCCGGGGAGCTGTTTTTT.